These 18 T cell receptor beta chains were sequenced from one sample in a study of T cell responses to AZD1222 COVID-19 vaccine. The data were produced by immunoSEQ multiplex PCR, yet TCRdb's version contains in-frame clones alone and is incomplete. The sample has roughly 140,000 clones; around 90% are singletons. The specimen comprised peripheral blood, sampled on day 0 of AZD1222 vaccination. These receptors were taken from an adult in good health.

The rearrangement uses TRBV30 and TRBJ2-3; TRBD2 agrees at 16 bases. CDR1 is GTSNPN, CDR2 SVGIG, per germline (reference sequence). This CDR3 has 18 residues. Trimming removed 0 bases from V and 4 bases from J; junction bases left unmatched: 7. Here the CDR3 reads CAWSVGGLAGGLADTQYF. The CDR3 DNA reads as TGTGCCTGGAGTGTTGGGGGACTAGCGGGAGGGCTAGCAGATACGCAGTATTTT.

The chain is built from TRBV19 and TRBJ1-6, with no clear D. Trimming stripped 9 bases from V and 10 bases from J, with 16 bases between. The V gene's germline CDR1 is LNHDA and CDR2 SQIVND (reference sequence). The CDR3 is 13 residues long. CDR3 sequence (DNA): TGTGCCAGGAGGGCAATGGGTCTGTCACCCCTCCACTTT. It is translated as CARRAMGLSPLHF.

The chain has TRBV30 and TRBJ2-2; 12 positions match TRBD2. Trimming at V came to 0 bases and at J to 7 bases, leaving 6 bases not matched to a gene. There are 16 residues in the CDR3. Germline CDR1 is GTSNPN and CDR2 is SVGIG (reference sequence). The chain's CDR3 is CAWSVLLAGGNGELFF. CDR3 coding DNA: TGTGCCTGGAGTGTACTACTAGCGGGAGGAAACGGGGAGCTGTTTTTT.

The CDR3 nucleotides are TGCAGTGCTCCAGACGGAGGTTCAGCTTTCTTT. Translating gives CSAPDGGSAFF. The gene calls are TRBV20-1 and TRBJ1-1; D is unresolved. CDR3 size: 11 residues. V was pared by 5 bases and J by 10 bases, with 14 bases between. Germline V gene lookup returns CDR1 DFQATT and CDR2 SNEGSKA (reference sequence).

This clone appeared a few times. The chain employs TRBV28 and TRBJ1-2; perhaps TRBD1 as D (5 bases). CDR3 size: 14 residues. CDR1 is MDHEN and CDR2 is SYDVKM in the germline V gene. Trimming removed 3 bases from V and 10 bases from J, with 18 bases in between. CDR3 sequence reads: CASSFGGRKVDYTF. CDR3 in DNA: TGTGCCAGCAGTTTCGGGGGAAGGAAGGTTGACTACACCTTC.

The chain has TRBV11-2 and TRBJ2-3; 7 bases fit TRBD2. Trimming removed 6 bases from V and 3 bases from J; junction bases left unmatched: 12. The germline CDR1 and CDR2 sequences are SGHAT and FQNNGV. The CDR3 has 16 amino acids. CDR3 protein: CASSWGGGVGTDTQYF. Written as DNA, the CDR3 is TGTGCCAGCAGTTGGGGGGGAGGGGTAGGAACAGATACGCAGTATTTT.

The V and J genes are TRBV7-2 and TRBJ2-1, with 8 nucleotides matching TRBD2. V trimming: 5 bases; J trimming: 8 bases; junction bases outside the gene matches: 8. CDR3 size: 14 residues. Germline values: CDR1 SGHTA, CDR2 FQGNSA. In nucleotides, the CDR3 is TGTGCCAGCAGCAACCCCGGGGGGGTCGATGAGCAGTTCTTC. Protein sequence: CASSNPGGVDEQFF.

The chain is built from TRBV6-2 or TRBV6-3 and TRBJ2-7, with TRBD1 as a possible D gene (5 bases). CDR3 length: 12 amino acids. CDR1 and CDR2 from the germline V gene are MNHEY and SVGEGT. Trimming pared 2 bases from V and 7 bases from J, leaving 9 bases between. The CDR3 sequence is CASSYPGREQYF. The CDR3 bases are TGTGCCAGCAGTTACCCAGGGCGGGAGCAGTACTTC.

The chain has TRBV28 and TRBJ1-1, with TRBD1 identical over 7 bases. Looked up from germline, CDR1 is MDHEN and CDR2 is SYDVKM. J lost 1 base, V lost 3 bases, and 11 bases had no gene match. CDR3 length equals 17 residues. CDR3 sequence (DNA): TGTGCCAGCAGTTTCCCCCTTTGGCAGGGGGGGAACACTGAAGCTTTCTTT. It is translated as CASSFPLWQGGNTEAFF.

This chain uses TRBV28 with TRBJ1-2; D is ambiguous. Between the trimmed V and J ends, which lost 8 bases and 4 bases, there was a span of 17 bases. The V gene's germline CDR1 is MDHEN and CDR2 SYDVKM. CDR3 length: 14 residues. The DNA of the CDR3 is TGTGCCAGCTCCACAAGCTCCCACCCCTATGGCTACACCTTC. Amino acid sequence: CASSTSSHPYGYTF.

The chain is built from TRBV2 and TRBJ1-6, with 8 bases that match TRBD1. The CDR3 runs to 14 residues. Germline V gene data show CDR1 as SNHLY and CDR2 as FYNNEI. V gave up 8 bases and J gave up 7 bases; unmatched junction bases: 7. DNA of the CDR3: TGTGCCAGCCGTGGACAGGGCATCAATTCACCCCTCCACTTT. It translates to CASRGQGINSPLHF.

The count of this clone is one. This chain connects TRBV27 to TRBJ1-4; 9 bases align to TRBD1. The J segment lost 3 bases and the V segment lost 6 bases, leaving 14 bases of the junction unmatched. Per the germline V gene, CDR1 is MNHEY and CDR2 is SMNVEV (reference sequence). The CDR3 is made up of 18 amino acids. The CDR3 sequence: CASRDRGSLLGANEKLFF. The CDR3 DNA follows: TGTGCCAGCAGGGACAGGGGATCATTACTGGGGGCTAATGAAAAACTGTTTTTT.

V is TRBV4-3 and J is TRBJ1-4; D is undetermined. Germline CDR1 LGHNA, CDR2 YSLEER. V lost 3 bases, J lost 5 bases, and 13 bases lay in between. The CDR3 runs to 15 residues. As DNA, the CDR3 is TGCGCCAGCAGCCAGGGAGCGGTTTTCAATGAAAAACTGTTTTTT. Protein: CASSQGAVFNEKLFF.

The chain has TRBV7-2 and TRBJ2-7, with D perhaps assigned TRBD1 or TRBD2 (5 bases each). CDR3 length equals 14 residues. CDR1 SGHTA and CDR2 FQGNSA come from the germline V gene. Trimming took off 4 bases at V and 2 bases at J, with 12 bases between the two ends. The CDR3 DNA follows: TGTGCCAGCAGCTCAGGGAGCGGAACCTACGAGCAGTACTTC. The encoded protein is CASSSGSGTYEQYF.

This chain joins TRBV28 and TRBJ2-7; 7 positions agree with TRBD1. The CDR3 runs to 16 residues. V was clipped by 2 bases and J by 6 bases; unmatched bases: 13. Germline loops: CDR1 MDHEN, CDR2 SYDVKM. CDR3 in amino acids: CASSLGRTAGGGEQYF. In DNA, the CDR3 is TGTGCCAGCAGTTTAGGTCGGACGGCAGGGGGTGGCGAGCAGTACTTC.

This chain joins TRBV3-1 (or the pseudogene TRBV3-2) and TRBJ1-6; the D is unclear. CDR1 is LGHDT, CDR2 YNNKEL, per germline (reference sequence). This CDR3 contains 14 residues. Between the trimmed V and J ends, which lost 7 bases and 9 bases, there was a span of 16 bases. The CDR3 here is CASIRGRLGSPLHF. The CDR3 DNA follows: TGTGCCAGCATACGAGGGAGGTTGGGTTCACCCCTCCACTTT.

The chain links TRBV29-1 to TRBJ2-3; tentatively, D is TRBD1 or TRBD2 (6 bases each). There are 15 residues in the CDR3. V lost 4 bases and J lost 6, with 20 bases in between. The V gene's germline CDR1 is SQVTM and CDR2 ANQGSEA. The CDR3 loop is CSVVGGPDSSDTQYF. DNA of the CDR3: TGCAGCGTTGTGGGGGGTCCGGACAGCTCGGATACGCAGTATTTT.

The rearrangement joins TRBV5-8 to TRBJ2-3; 9 bases are a match to TRBD1. J was trimmed by 4 bases and V by 4 bases; bases with no gene match: 10. There are 16 residues in the CDR3. In germline, CDR1 is SGHTS, CDR2 YDEGEE. CDR3 amino acids: CASSAGTGNVADTQYF. The CDR3 nucleotides are TGTGCCAGCAGCGCCGGGACAGGGAATGTGGCAGATACGCAGTATTTT.